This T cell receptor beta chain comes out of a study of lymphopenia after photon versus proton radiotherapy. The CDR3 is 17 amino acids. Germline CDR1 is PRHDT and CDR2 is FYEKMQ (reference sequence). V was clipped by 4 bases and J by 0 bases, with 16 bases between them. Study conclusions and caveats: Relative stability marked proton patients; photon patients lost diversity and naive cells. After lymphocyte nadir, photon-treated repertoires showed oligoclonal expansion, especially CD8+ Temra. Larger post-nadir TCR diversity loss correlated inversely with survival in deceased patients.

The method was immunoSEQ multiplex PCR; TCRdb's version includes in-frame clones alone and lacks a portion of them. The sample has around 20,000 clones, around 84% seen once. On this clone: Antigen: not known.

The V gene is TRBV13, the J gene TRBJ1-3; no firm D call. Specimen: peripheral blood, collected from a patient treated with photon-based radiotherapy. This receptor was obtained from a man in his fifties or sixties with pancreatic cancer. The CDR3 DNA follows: TGTGCCAGCAGCTATTTGGGGTCAGGAAACTCTGGAAACACCATATATTTT. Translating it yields CASSYLGSGNSGNTIYF.